This TCR beta chain was retrieved from a study of blood T cell repertoires in COVID-19. Study overall: PBMCs, B-cell-depleted T cells, or T cells provided the cDNA or gDNA that made up the material.

This clone was recorded a few times. TCRdb's table, derived via immunoSEQ multiplex PCR, lists solely in-frame clones and lacks some. The sample contains 250,000 to 300,000 clones, over 85% of which appear only once. Sequences were obtained from PBMCs or T cells enriched from blood (not recorded which). This sequence was found in a woman aged 60 to 75 who had recovered from COVID-19.

For the CDR3, the DNA is TGTGCCAGCAGCTTTTGGGGGGAAGGAAACACCATATATTTT. It codes for CASSFWGEGNTIYF. The chain employs TRBV11-3 and TRBJ1-3, with a weak D call TRBD1 (5 bases). Germline V gene data show CDR1 as SGHNT and CDR2 as YENEEA. CDR3 length: 14 residues. Trimming stripped 3 bases from V and 4 bases from J, with 10 bases between.